These 3 T cell receptor beta chains came from one sample sequenced in a study of T cell responses to AZD1222 COVID-19 vaccine (dated by TCRdb to the early 2020s). The sample's time point label, decoded: about 28 days (+/-7) after the second vaccine dose. To prepare the library, the immunoSEQ multiplex PCR assay was applied. In its TCRdb copy, this immuneACCESS table keeps in-frame sequences only and misses some clones. Where compared with another copy, unresolved V genes explain less than half of these, and the others have no known cause. The sample table contains 30,000 to 40,000 clones; only one count was recorded for approximately 80% of them. The ten largest make up about 4.5% of the sample. The sequencing here drew on peripheral blood, taken 28 days after the second AZD1222 dose. All receptors come from an adult who received the AZD1222 COVID-19 vaccine.

V gene TRBV11-2 combines with J gene TRBJ1-5; D remains ambiguous. Germline V gene data show CDR1 as SGHAT and CDR2 as FQNNGV. V shed 2 bases and J shed 4 bases, with 6 bases lying between them. The CDR3 totals 13 residues. CDR3 sequence reads: CASSLQENQPQHF. The CDR3 DNA reads as TGTGCCAGCAGCTTACAGGAAAATCAGCCCCAGCATTTT.

About this clone itself: At the DNA level, this CDR3 is encoded by other sequences in the same sample as well. V and J are TRBV7-9 and TRBJ2-5; D is perhaps TRBD2 (6 bases). The CDR3 totals 16 residues. Trimming took 1 base from V and 2 from J, leaving 14 bases between them. CDR1 is SEHNR, CDR2 FQNEAQ, per germline (reference sequence). Written as DNA, the CDR3 is TGTGCCAGCAGCTTAGGGGACCGGGGACTTCAAGAGACCCAGTACTTC. Translating it yields CASSLGDRGLQETQYF.

CDR3 sequence (DNA): TGTGCCAGCTCACGCGACGCGGACAGGAACACTGAAGCTTTCTTT. Translating gives CASSRDADRNTEAFF. The chain employs TRBV18 and TRBJ1-1; perhaps TRBD1 as D (6 bases). The V end lost 4 bases, the J end lost 1 base, and 13 bases lay between the germline ends. Germline values: CDR1 KGHSH, CDR2 LQKENI. The CDR3 length is 15 residues.